The clone carrying this TCR beta chain showed up many times. As yet, its antigen is unknown. TCRdb reprocessed the reads with MiXCR, giving one entry per CDR3 protein. The repertoire holds 110,000 to 150,000 distinct CDR3 sequences, with about 6.5% as singletons. The sample is drawn from a study of T cell repertoires in cytomegalovirus infection. As for the study in general: Public TCR beta signature analysis indicated the presence of both CMV infection and matching HLA type. Points from the study as a whole: Carriers of CMV plus the relevant HLA were identified by cumulative public TCR beta family frequency.

Germline CDR1 MNHNS, CDR2 SASEGT. V gave up 0 bases and J gave up 1 base, with 7 bases separating them. This CDR3 is built from 16 residues. V usage is TRBV6-1 and J usage is TRBJ2-6; D ambiguous. The TCR comes from a human donor in good health (CMV status not recorded). Some clones in this sample may be carry-over from other donors' samples. The material sequenced was PBMCs. CDR3 sequence: CASSEARVSGANVLTF. Here the CDR3 DNA reads TGTGCCAGCAGTGAAGCGCGAGTGTCTGGGGCCAACGTCCTGACTTTC.